The next 5 T cell receptor beta chains were all read from a single sample in a study of shared clonotypes between healthy human individuals. The repertoire was sequenced with immunoSEQ multiplex PCR; TCRdb's copy has only in-frame clones and lacks some. The sample has 2 million to 2.5 million clones, around 92% seen once; the top ten hold about 0.41%. Sequenced input: naive CD4+ T cells from PBMCs. The subset was: CD45RA+ positively selected. Receptors originate from a man younger than 35 in good health. Some clones in this sample may be carry-over from other donors' samples.

This chain uses TRBV9 with TRBJ2-1; 9 nucleotides agree with TRBD2. The CDR3 is 15 residues long. V lost 0 bases, J lost 8 bases, and 6 bases stayed unmatched. CDR1 is SGDLS, CDR2 YYNGEE, per germline. DNA for the CDR3: TGTGCCAGCAGCGTAGGGCTAGCGGGATTCGATGAGCAGTTCTTC. Amino acid sequence: CASSVGLAGFDEQFF.

The chain employs TRBV19 and TRBJ2-3; 13 bases map to TRBD2. Germline V gene data show CDR1 as LNHDA and CDR2 as SQIVND (reference sequence). The CDR3 is made up of 15 amino acids. The V segment lost 7 bases and the J segment 6 bases; nucleotides outside the gene matches: 7. The CDR3 sequence: CASTWTSGRSDTQYF. The CDR3 DNA is TGTGCCAGTACTTGGACTAGCGGGAGATCGGATACGCAGTATTTT.

The V call is TRBV28, the J call TRBJ2-2; 7 positions agree with TRBD1. Trimming cost V 3 bases and J 7 bases; bases outside gene matches: 5. The germline V gene has CDR1 MDHEN and CDR2 SYDVKM. The CDR3 contains 14 residues. CDR3 amino acids: CASSFEGAGGELFF. The CDR3 DNA sequence: TGTGCCAGCAGTTTTGAGGGGGCGGGCGGGGAGCTGTTTTTT. Drawing the rest from reference TRBV28 and TRBJ2-2, the complete variable domain is DVKVTQSSRYLVKRTGEKVFLECVQDMDHENMFWYRQDPGLGLRLIYFSYDVKMKEKGDIPEGYSVSREKKERFSLILESASTNQTSMYLCASSFEGAGGELFFGEGSRLTVL.

The chain couples TRBV7-8 to TRBJ2-3, with 7 bases aligning to TRBD2. Germline lookup yields CDR1 SGHVS and CDR2 FQNEAQ. V lost 0 bases and J lost 1; bases outside the gene matches: 4. The CDR3 has 16 amino acids. The CDR3 reads CASSLALLAGTDTQYF. The CDR3 DNA follows: TGTGCCAGCAGCTTAGCGCTCCTAGCGGGCACAGATACGCAGTATTTT.

This clone was seen just once. The chain combines TRBV2 with TRBJ2-3; the match to TRBD1 covers 9 bases. Looked up from germline, CDR1 is SNHLY and CDR2 is FYNNEI. The CDR3 has 14 residues. J was trimmed by 7 bases and V by 7 bases; bases with no gene match: 9. The CDR3 region is CASTGTGYQNTQYF. Written as DNA, the CDR3 is TGTGCCAGCACCGGGACAGGGTATCAAAATACGCAGTATTTT.